This T cell receptor (beta chain) was sequenced during a study of blood T cells in healthy people across ages. Findings of the study overall: Naive T cell percentage by flow cytometry tracked strongly with beta diversity. Roughly linear declines in TCR beta diversity per million T cells occurred with age.

Per germline, CDR1 SNHLY and CDR2 FYNNEI. V was shortened by 1 base and J by 2 bases, with 10 bases between the two germline ends. The CDR3 runs to 15 residues. Healthy Caucasians from Russia aged about 6 to 90 served as donors. Samples each had at least 5 micrograms of total RNA extracted. With respect to this clonotype: As yet, its antigen is unknown.

Sample-barcoded 5' priming and a J-beta primer mix drove a second PCR of roughly 6 to 12 cycles. MiXCR, applied by TCRdb to the 5' RACE reads, yields one record per CDR3 protein. In the table there are about 780,000 distinct CDR3 sequences, less than 60% of which are singletons. The chain employs TRBV2 and TRBJ2-3; no clear D. The TCR was taken from a man older than 75 in good health. Sequencing was performed on blood. CDR3 coding DNA: TGTGCCAGCAGTGAAGACAGTGATTCCACAGATACGCAGTATTTT. It is translated as CASSEDSDSTDTQYF. The whole variable domain, filled in from reference TRBV2 and TRBJ2-3, reads EPEVTQTPSHQVTQMGQEVILRCVPISNHLYFYWYRQILGQKVEFLVSFYNNEISEKSEIFDDQFSVERPDGSNFTLKIRSTKLEDSAMYFCASSEDSDSTDTQYFGPGTRLTVL.